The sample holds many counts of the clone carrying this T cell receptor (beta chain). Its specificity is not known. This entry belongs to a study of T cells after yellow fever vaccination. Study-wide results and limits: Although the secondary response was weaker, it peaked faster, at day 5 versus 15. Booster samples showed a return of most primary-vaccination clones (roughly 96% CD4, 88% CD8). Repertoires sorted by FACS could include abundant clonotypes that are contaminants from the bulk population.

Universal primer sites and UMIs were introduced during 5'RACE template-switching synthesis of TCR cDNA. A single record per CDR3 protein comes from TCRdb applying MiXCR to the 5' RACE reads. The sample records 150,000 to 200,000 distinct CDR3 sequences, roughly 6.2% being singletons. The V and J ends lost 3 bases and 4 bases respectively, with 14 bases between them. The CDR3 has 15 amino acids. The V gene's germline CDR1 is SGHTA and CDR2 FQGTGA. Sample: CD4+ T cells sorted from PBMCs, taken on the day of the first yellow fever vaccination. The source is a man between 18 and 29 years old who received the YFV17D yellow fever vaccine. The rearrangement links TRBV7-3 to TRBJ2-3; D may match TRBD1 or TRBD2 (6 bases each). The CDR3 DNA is TGTGCCAGCAGCTTTTCACAGGGCGGGGCAGATACGCAGTATTTT. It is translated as CASSFSQGGADTQYF.